This T cell receptor (beta chain) derives from a study of early T cells in non-severe SARS-CoV-2 infection. The study's findings and limits: The VDJdb matching leaned toward anti-spike CD8 responses and overlooked private and CD4 specificities.

This clonotype appeared a few times. The antigen remains unidentified. TCRdb redid the calling of the 5' RACE reads with MiXCR, one entry per CDR3 protein. The top ten clones hold approximately 2.5% of a sample with tens of thousands of distinct CDR3 sequences, 12% of them seen once. Trimming cost V 2 bases and J 3 bases; bases outside gene matches: 7. Germline V gene sequence: CDR1 SGHVS, CDR2 FNYEAQ. This CDR3 has 17 amino acids. This chain connects TRBV7-6 to TRBJ2-7; TRBD2 matches 13 bases. The sequence came from an adult who was a healthcare worker with PCR-confirmed SARS-CoV-2 infection or an uninfected control (not recorded which). The sample consisted of whole blood, taken at baseline. The CDR3 DNA reads as TGTGCCAGCAGCTTAAGCCTGGGACTAGCGGGGAACTACGAGCAGTACTTC. It translates to CASSLSLGLAGNYEQYF. The complete variable domain, with remaining parts taken from reference TRBV7-6 and TRBJ2-7, reads GAGVSQSPRYKVTKRGQDVALRCDPISGHVSLYWYRQALGQGPEFLTYFNYEAQQDKSGLPNDRFSAERPEGSISTLTIQRTEQRDSAMYRCASSLSLGLAGNYEQYFGPGTRLTVT.